This T cell receptor beta chain stems from a study of blood T cells in healthy people across ages (dated by TCRdb to 2014 to 2015). Notes on the research overall: In model experiments, template switching captured about one uniquely barcoded TCR beta cDNA molecule for every two T cells. The donors were divided into four age groups: young (average around 17 years), middle-aged (about 39), aged (approximately 62) and long-lived (roughly 82). To track age-related changes in TCR beta repertoire diversity, the study relied on deep sequencing normalized with unique cDNA molecular identifiers. To avoid experimental bias, donors of different ages were spread randomly across the sequencing lanes. For two donors (one aged 18 to 30 and one aged 80 or older), the study analyzed two additional independent replicas of 1 million unique cDNA reads from the same blood draw. Overall results and qualifications from the work: Total diversity estimates from one million sequenced T cells were considered lower bounds and underestimates. Donor CMV infection status was unknown, potentially confounding age-related changes in expanded clonotypes. Since profiling was done on bulk unsorted PBMCs, naive and antigen-experienced compartments could not be conclusively compared. Compared with the aged group, the long-lived group had more naive CD4+ T cells, fewer expanded clones and increased TCR diversity, suggesting age selection. As age increased, observed TCR beta diversity per million T cells dropped in a roughly linear way, and a significant reduction was already evident by age roughly 40. A strong correlation was found between observed TCR beta diversity and the percentage of naive T cells measured by flow cytometry.

This clonotype has at least ten counts. Its antigen is currently not known. An end of the junction differs from the germline gene, which may be a read error. The roughly 37 donors, aged 6 to 90 years, were systemically healthy Caucasian individuals from Russia. Each donor gave about 9.7 milliliters of peripheral blood, drawn into EDTA-treated Vacutainer tubes. Ficoll-Paque density-gradient centrifugation was used to isolate PBMCs, with at least 6.5 million per sample. Trizol reagent was used to extract total RNA from the PBMCs, yielding at least 5 micrograms per sample. Naive CD45RAhigh/CD27high T cell percentages were measured by flow cytometry on a PBMC aliquot from every donor. The germline V gene (reference sequence) supplies CDR1 LNHNV and CDR2 YYDKDF. Measured from the cysteine to the phenylalanine, the CDR3 is 13 residues long. Kept here is only the CDR3 DNA, which spans 39 bases and is read in frame from base 1.

The library was generated by 5' RACE. The second PCR ran for about 7 to 11 cycles and used a J-beta primer mix along with a sample-barcoded 5' primer. Each TCR beta cDNA molecule received a unique molecular identifier from a template-switch 5' adaptor carrying 12 random nucleotides. At least 2.5 million CDR3-containing paired-end reads were obtained from each sample. The Mint cDNA synthesis kit, primed by a TRBC-specific oligonucleotide, was used to synthesize first-strand cDNA from all RNA. All cDNA was treated with uracil-DNA glycosylase and then went through a first 18-cycle PCR with the universal primers M1SS and BC2_uni_R. Per the source publication's procedure: Each sample was normalized by randomly selecting 1 million high-quality reads, each carrying a distinct molecular identifier. Reads sharing molecular identifiers were discarded rather than binned into consensus sequences. CDR3 identification, clonotype clustering and error correction used MiTCR with a Q25 quality threshold and the strictest error-elimination algorithm. Lower-bound total TCR beta diversity was estimated with a nonparametric unseen species model using Euler transformation. The raw public data were reprocessed by TCRdb itself: fastp quality trimming at Q25, MiXCR clonotype calling, in-frame beta chains only. Merged by CDR3 protein, the rows form single entries marked with the most common genes and DNA. Clone size and V and J calls follow TCRdb, not the original study. The sample table shows 1,800,000 or so distinct CDR3 sequences, and about 39% are seen once. 20% to 25% of the sample is in the top ten clones.

The material sequenced was blood. The chain is made from TRBV15 and TRBJ2-7; a tentative D call is TRBD1 (6 bases match). This clonotype originated in a human donor in good health. The nucleotide sequence is TGTGCCATCAGCCCGGACAGAGCCTACGAGCAGTACTTC. This yields the protein CAISPDRAYEQYF.